The present entry profiles one TCR beta chain with its context. The data belong to a study of OX40 agonist ivuxolimab in advanced cancers. Study context: Partial responses occurred in three patients (one hepatocellular carcinoma, two cutaneous melanoma).

The CDR3 totals 12 residues. Trimming left V 3 bases short and J 4 bases short, with 7 bases between. In germline, CDR1 is SGDLS, CDR2 YYNGEE. Assay: immunoSEQ multiplex PCR; the TCRdb copy retains only in-frame clones and omits some. The repertoire holds approximately 80,000 clones, with roughly nine tenths as singletons. The source of this sequence is an adult with an advanced solid tumor such as melanoma, head and neck, liver or kidney cancer. The sequenced sample was CD4+ or CD8+ T cells sorted from blood, obtained in a trial of the OX40 agonist ivuxolimab. The chain couples TRBV9 to TRBJ1-2; D perhaps matches TRBD1 (5 bases). The CDR3 region has the DNA TGTGCCAGCAGCGAGAGGGGCTATGGCTACACCTTC. Its translation is CASSERGYGYTF.